The source of this TCR beta chain is a study of human CD8 memory T cell subsets (TCRdb year 2020). As for the study more broadly: To assess clonal relationships, the TCRbeta repertoires of stem-like (TSTEM), progenitor exhausted-like (TPEX) and effector memory CD8+ T cell subsets were compared. Six donors each provided TSTEM, TPEX and effector memory subsets, and TCRbeta repertoires were obtained from all six.

Sequencing used a NextSeq 550. A Human TCR Profiling Kit was used to prepare UMI-labeled 5' RACE TCRbeta libraries. Every TCRbeta library was prepared in parallel with an identical number of PCR cycles. Per the source publication's procedure: The number of functional CDR3beta clonotypes in each TCRbeta library ranged from roughly 2,800 to 18,000. MIGEC 1.2.9 handled UMI extraction and consensus assembly, with a minimum of three reads required per UMI. MiXCR 3.0.3 was used to extract in-frame CDR3beta repertoires. Diversity metrics were computed in VDJtools 1.2.1 after downsampling each sample to 42,000 randomly selected UMIs. Repertoire overlap metrics D, R and F2 were calculated in VDJtools for the top 3,000 clones of each sample pair. TCRdb reprocessed the sequencing reads and holds a single record per CDR3 protein sequence, with no DNA. What appears here as the V and J calls and clone size reflects TCRdb's work, not the paper's. The sample's own table lists approximately 11,000 distinct CDR3 sequences. The ten top clones hold about a tenth of the sample.

CCR7+ PD-1- TIGIT- cells were the ones classified as stem-like memory CD8+ T cells (TSTEM). Density gradient separation was used to isolate peripheral blood mononuclear cells from buffy coats of healthy donors. Negative magnetic separation using EasySep or MojoSort CD8+ T cell isolation kits was how the study enriched total CD8+ T cells. An RNeasy Mini Kit was used to extract total RNA from duplicate vials of over 130,000 sorted CD8+ T cells per subset. PBMCs were used either fresh or after cryopreservation in fetal bovine serum containing roughly 9.1% DMSO. Fluorescence-activated cell sorting on a FACSAria III was used to sort the CD8+ T cell subsets to purity. What the authors observed across the whole study: Only TCRbeta chains were sequenced, and the repertoire comparisons were based on over five donors and tested using paired t-tests with Bonferroni correction. Based on Chao1 estimates, TSTEM subsets appeared to have greater repertoire diversity than TPEX subsets, which may reflect a broader range of specificities. Although both stem-like subsets shared clonotypes with effector memory cells, the overlap between TSTEM and TPEX repertoires was minimal, suggesting distinct antigen spectra for the TSTEM and TPEX subsets. Normalized Shannon-Wiener diversity was similarly high in TSTEM and TPEX subsets, while effector memory subsets were less diverse by comparison.

CDR1 is given as LNHNV and CDR2 as YYDKDF, both from the germline V gene (reference sequence). Its CDR3 holds 15 amino acids, cysteine through phenylalanine. The entry carries no DNA sequence. As for this clonotype: No antigen is known for it.

The source is a human donor in good health. The rearranged chain carries TRBV15 and TRBJ2-3; the D call of TRBD1 rests on TCRdb alone, since no DNA is present to check it. The sequencing sample was made of CD8+ stem-like memory T cells (TSCM and TCM) sorted from PBMCs. The cell subset or site label, read with the paper, signifies: stem-like memory CD8 T cells (TSTEM), CCR7+ PD-1- TIGIT-. The CDR3 corresponds to CATSGSGGNTDTQYF.